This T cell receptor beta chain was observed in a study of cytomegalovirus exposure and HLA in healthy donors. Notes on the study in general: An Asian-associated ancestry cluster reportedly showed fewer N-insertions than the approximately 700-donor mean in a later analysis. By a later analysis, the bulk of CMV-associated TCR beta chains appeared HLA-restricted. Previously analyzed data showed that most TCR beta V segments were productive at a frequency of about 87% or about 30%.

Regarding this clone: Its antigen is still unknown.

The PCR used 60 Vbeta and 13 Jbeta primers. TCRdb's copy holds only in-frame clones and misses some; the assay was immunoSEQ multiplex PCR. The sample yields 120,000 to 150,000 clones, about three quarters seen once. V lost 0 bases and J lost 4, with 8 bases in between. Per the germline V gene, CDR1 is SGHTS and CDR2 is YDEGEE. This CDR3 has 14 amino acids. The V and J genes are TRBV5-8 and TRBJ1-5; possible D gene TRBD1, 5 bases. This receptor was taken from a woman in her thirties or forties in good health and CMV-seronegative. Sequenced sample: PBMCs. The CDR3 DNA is TGTGCCAGCAGCTTGGTCCGGGGGAATCAGCCCCAGCATTTT. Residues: CASSLVRGNQPQHF.